This T cell receptor (beta chain) appears in the sequencing data of a study of CD8 T cells in ankylosing spondylitis. Study-wide findings and caveats: Blood from ankylosing spondylitis patients appeared to carry a characteristic roughly eight-variant TCR beta motif. Clones tied to disease were said to be significantly enriched in matched ankylosing spondylitis synovial fluid.

With molecular barcodes, quantitative 5'-RACE was used to make the TCR beta libraries. TCRdb reprocessed the 5' RACE reads via MiXCR and lists one record per CDR3 protein. The sample shows about 250,000 distinct CDR3 sequences, around 32% of them seen only once. This clonotype was seen a few times. Its antigen is unidentified. Sequencing was carried out using blood, either unsorted or a sorted T cell fraction (not recorded which). This TCR derives from a male donor with ankylosing spondylitis or in good health (not recorded which).

CDR3 region: CSVEEDYGYTF. The CDR3 region has the DNA TGCAGTGTAGAGGAAGACTATGGCTACACCTTC. The rearrangement links TRBV20-1 to TRBJ1-2; D is unresolved. This CDR3 spans 11 amino acids. Germline loops: CDR1 DFQATT, CDR2 SNEGSKA (reference sequence). V was shortened by 7 bases and J by 3 bases, with 9 bases between the two germline ends.